This note documents a single TCR beta chain sequence. This clone was seen only a few times. It has no known antigen specificity. No base quality information exists; no much larger clone differs at one position. This record belongs to a study of blood T cell repertoires in COVID-19 (TCRdb year 2020). About the full investigation: The collaborator samples originated in the United States, Italy and Spain and spanned the acute and convalescent phases of COVID-19. The samples were drawn from the first 160 participants of the ongoing ImmuneRACE study and from 1,254 subjects provided by 6 global collaborators. The material from the prospective study consisted of cDNA or gDNA derived from T cells, B-cell-depleted T cells, or PBMCs. A freely available public database, intended as a resource for researchers studying the immune response to SARS-CoV-2, is where the repertoires were released. A de-identified subject ID, COVID-19 status, age in years and sex were almost always included in the sample metadata. Deeply sampled blood TCRbeta repertoires from subjects exposed to, actively infected with, or recovered from COVID-19 were included in the dataset. Where HLA class I and class II types were available, the types were taken from metadata supplied by the sample provider, not from assay-based typing.

TCRbeta CDR3 regions were amplified from genomic DNA by means of the immunoSEQ Assay, a bias-controlled multiplex PCR. The paper's processing steps were these. The number of nucleated cells in each sample was estimated from the amplification of reference gene primers within the assay. To quantify the absolute abundance of each unique TCRbeta CDR3 rearrangement, sequence reads were collapsed and filtered. Productive Simpson clonality was computed per sample as the square root of Simpson's diversity index over productive rearrangements. The table was pulled from immuneACCESS by TCRdb, which kept in-frame rearrangements only. Such tables lose some clones; where checked, under half of the loss comes from unresolved V genes, and the rest has no known cause. For V, J and clone size, that table is used; D and trimming come from the DNA. The sample table contains approximately 76,000 clones; only one count was recorded for roughly 82% of them. 11% of the sample is taken by the ten largest.

Collaborating institutions collected whole blood in K2EDTA tubes following their own protocols. Collaborator samples were shipped for TCRbeta analysis as frozen whole blood, isolated PBMCs, or DNA extracted from either sample type. What the authors observed across the whole study: The amount of clinical and demographic metadata varied by source and participant and was provided uncurated.

The CDR3, cysteine through phenylalanine, is 14 amino acids long. Kept here is only the CDR3 DNA, which spans 42 bases and is read in frame from base 1. The CDR1 and CDR2 encoded by the germline V gene are SGHTA and FQGNSA. Trimming at the junction amounts to 5 bases on V and 3 bases on J, and the germline ends lie 14 bases apart. The sequence joins TRBV7-2 to TRBJ2-7; a weak D assignment points to TRBD1 (7 bases agree). What was sequenced was peripheral blood. The clonotype originates from a man between 45 and 60 years old with acute or convalescent COVID-19. The CDR3 reads as follows: CASSPRDRNYEQYF. In nucleotides, the sequence is TGTGCCAGCAGCCCGCGGGACAGAAACTACGAGCAGTACTTC.